A single sample gave rise to the 28 T cell receptor beta chains below, sequenced in a study of blood T cell repertoires in COVID-19. TCRdb's copy holds only in-frame clones and misses some; the assay was immunoSEQ multiplex PCR. The sample lists 30,000 to 40,000 clones, 85% occurring once. The sequencing sample was made of peripheral blood. The receptors come from a man between 60 and 70 years old with active or convalescent COVID-19.

The chain employs TRBV5-6 and TRBJ1-2; 11 bases match TRBD1. V lost 4 bases and J lost 7; bases outside the gene matches: 6. The CDR3 spans 14 residues. Germline CDR1 is SGHDT and CDR2 is YYEEEE. In DNA, the CDR3 is TGTGCCAGCAGCACGGACAGGGGGCTTGGTGGCTACACCTTC. Residues: CASSTDRGLGGYTF.

The chain carries TRBV9 and TRBJ2-2, with a tentative D call TRBD2 (5 bases). Germline assignment: CDR1 SGDLS and CDR2 YYNGEE. The V end was cut by 0 bases, the J end by 0 bases, with 9 bases between. This CDR3 contains 16 residues. The CDR3 DNA is TGTGCCAGCAGCGTAGTGGAGCGGTCGAACACCGGGGAGCTGTTTTTT. Amino acid sequence: CASSVVERSNTGELFF.

The rearrangement uses TRBV5-5 and TRBJ1-2; D is perhaps TRBD1 (6 bases). In germline, CDR1 is SGHKS, CDR2 YYEKEE (reference sequence). Between the trimmed V and J ends, which lost 2 bases and 4 bases, there was a span of 9 bases. The CDR3 totals 13 residues. CDR3 in amino acids: CASSLGGFYGYTF. The CDR3 DNA follows: TGTGCCAGCAGCTTAGGGGGTTTCTATGGCTACACCTTC. Full variable domain (outside the CDR3, taken from reference TRBV5-5 and TRBJ1-2): DAGVTQSPTHLIKTRGQQVTLRCSPISGHKSVSWYQQVLGQGPQFIFQYYEKEERGRGNFPDRFSARQFPNYSSELNVNALLLGDSALYLCASSLGGFYGYTFGSGTRLTVV.

V usage is TRBV18 and J usage is TRBJ1-2, with D hard to call. The CDR3 runs 13 residues. V was pared by 6 bases and J by 6 bases, with 14 bases between. Germline V lookup: CDR1 KGHSH, CDR2 LQKENI. CDR3 nucleotides: TGTGCCAGCTCCCCCGGGCGGGAGCATGGCTACACCTTC. This sequence encodes CASSPGREHGYTF.

The chain recombines TRBV6-5 with TRBJ2-7, with 7 bases matching TRBD1. The CDR3 loop spans 14 amino acids. The germline CDR1 and CDR2 sequences are MNHEY and SVGAGI. CDR3 sequence: CASSSRQGSHEQYV. CDR3 nucleotide sequence: TGTGCCAGCAGTTCCCGACAGGGCTCCCACGAGCAGTACGTC.

The chain employs TRBV5-1 and TRBJ2-2; D gene ambiguous. The germline V gene has CDR1 SGHRS and CDR2 YFSETQ. Trimming left V 4 bases short and J 6 bases short, with 10 bases between. This CDR3 is 13 amino acids long. In DNA form, the CDR3 reads TGCGCCAGCAGCGAGCAGCTAGCCGGGGAGCTGTTTTTT. Encoded protein: CASSEQLAGELFF.

In its sample, this clone was seen once. This CDR3 reads CASRPGHRTDTQYF. CDR3 sequence (DNA): TGTGCCAGCAGACCGGGACACCGCACAGATACGCAGTATTTT. V is TRBV2 and J is TRBJ2-3; maybe TRBD1 (6 bases). The CDR3 is 14 residues long. CDR1 and CDR2 (germline): SNHLY, FYNNEI. The V gene lost 6 bases and the J gene lost 1 base, with 11 bases spanning the gap.

This sequence joins TRBV7-9 and TRBJ1-1; 11 nucleotides line up with TRBD1. Losses at the gene ends were 5 bases for V and 4 bases for J; bases not matched to a gene: 15. CDR3 length: 18 residues. Germline values: CDR1 SEHNR, CDR2 FQNEAQ (reference sequence). DNA for the CDR3: TGTGCCAGCAGCCTTCCGGGACAGGGGGTAGGTACGGGCACTGAAGCTTTCTTT. Its protein product is CASSLPGQGVGTGTEAFF.

This clone has a handful of counts. The chain links TRBV11-2 to TRBJ2-7; the match to TRBD2 covers 10 bases. V lost 1 base and J lost 7; bases outside the gene matches: 4. Germline V lookup: CDR1 SGHAT, CDR2 FQNNGV. The CDR3 runs to 14 residues. CDR3 coding DNA: TGTGCCAGCAGCTTAGGGGGACTAGCGTGGGAGCAGTACGTC. Protein sequence: CASSLGGLAWEQYV.

V usage is TRBV6-5 and J usage is TRBJ2-1; 16 bases align to TRBD2. The ends lost 7 bases at V and 14 bases at J; junction bases unmatched: 5. The V gene's germline CDR1 is MNHEY and CDR2 SVGAGI. This CDR3 comprises 13 residues. The CDR3 DNA follows: TGTGCCAGCACGGGACTAGCGGGAGGGCCGGAGTTCTTC. Its translation is CASTGLAGGPEFF.

The V and J genes are TRBV15 and TRBJ2-7; 8 bases agree with TRBD2. Germline V gene data show CDR1 as LNHNV and CDR2 as YYDKDF (reference sequence). The CDR3 covers 14 residues. J gave up 3 bases and V 2 bases, and 3 bases lay outside the gene matches. The CDR3 spells CATSRSGGSYEQYV. The CDR3 DNA is TGTGCCACCAGCAGAAGCGGGGGAAGCTACGAGCAGTACGTC.

This rearrangement joins TRBV6-6 to TRBJ2-7, with 10 bases matching TRBD2. J gave up 2 bases and V 6 bases, and 10 bases lay outside the gene matches. The CDR3 totals 16 residues. Germline V gene data show CDR1 as MNHNY and CDR2 as SVGAGI (reference sequence). The CDR3 DNA reads as TGTGCCAGCAGCGGACCGGGACTAGCGAGTACCTACGAGCAGTACGTC. It codes for CASSGPGLASTYEQYV.

The chain links TRBV6-5 to TRBJ1-3; weak D call: TRBD1 (5 bases). The germline V gene encodes CDR1 MNHEY and CDR2 SVGAGI. This CDR3 is 15 amino acids long. Trimming shortened V by 2 bases and J by 3 bases, and 11 bases separated the two germline ends. The CDR3 DNA reads as TGTGCCAGCAGTTACGGCGCAGGGTTTGGAAACACCATATATTTT. Protein: CASSYGAGFGNTIYF.

V and J are TRBV24-1 and TRBJ2-1; a possible D gene is TRBD1 (6 bases). Trimming pared 4 bases from V and 0 bases from J, leaving 12 bases between. This CDR3 is built from 16 residues. Germline V gene data show CDR1 as KGHDR and CDR2 as SFDVKD. The DNA for the CDR3 is TGTGCCACCAGTGACCGTGACAGGCTCTCCTACAATGAGCAGTTCTTC. Its protein is CATSDRDRLSYNEQFF.

V is TRBV6-5 and J is TRBJ1-5; tentative D call: TRBD1 (5 bases). Germline CDR1 MNHEY, CDR2 SVGAGI. The CDR3 is 14 amino acids. The V gene lost 5 bases and the J gene lost 0 bases, with 8 bases spanning the gap. As DNA, the CDR3 is TGTGCCAGCAGTCGCGACAGTAGCAATCAGCCCCAGCATTTT. This sequence encodes CASSRDSSNQPQHF.

This clone has only one observation. The V and J genes are TRBV10-2 and TRBJ1-5, with 7 bases lining up with TRBD1. In germline, CDR1 is WSHSY, CDR2 SAAADI. V lost 4 bases and J lost 5; bases outside the gene matches: 8. The CDR3 length is 15 residues. CDR3 sequence reads: CASSGGGQLDQPQHF. In nucleotides, the CDR3 is TGCGCCAGCAGTGGAGGGGGACAGCTAGATCAGCCCCAGCATTTT.

The rearrangement uses TRBV29-1 and TRBJ2-1; 7 bases match TRBD1. CDR3 size: 15 residues. The trim removed 4 bases at V and 3 bases at J, leaving 9 bases unmatched. Germline lookup yields CDR1 SQVTM and CDR2 ANQGSEA. In DNA, the CDR3 is TGCAGCGTTGTAAGGACCGGGACAGTCTACAATGAGCAGTTCTTC. Translated: CSVVRTGTVYNEQFF.

The rearrangement joins TRBV6-5 to TRBJ2-7, with D unclear. V shed 6 bases and J shed 2 bases, with 14 bases lying between them. The germline CDR1 and CDR2 sequences are MNHEY and SVGAGI. CDR3 length equals 14 residues. CDR3 sequence reads: CASRRDNGAYEQYV. For the CDR3, the DNA is TGTGCCAGCAGAAGAGACAACGGTGCCTACGAGCAGTACGTC.

This clone was detected only once. The V call is TRBV6-6, the J call TRBJ1-1; 9 nucleotides align to TRBD1. The CDR3 length is 16 residues. The ends lost 6 bases at V and 6 bases at J; junction bases unmatched: 14. CDR1 MNHNY and CDR2 SVGAGI come from the germline V gene (reference sequence). The CDR3 DNA reads TGTGCCAGCAGACACCTACTCGGGACAGGGAGTGCTGAAGCTTTCTTT. It is translated as CASRHLLGTGSAEAFF.

The genes are TRBV5-1 and TRBJ2-2, with a tentative D call TRBD2 (5 bases). Germline values: CDR1 SGHRS, CDR2 YFSETQ. Trimming shortened V by 4 bases and J by 4 bases, and 11 bases separated the two germline ends. The CDR3 is 14 residues long. This chain's CDR3 is CASSPEASTGELFF. The CDR3 bases are TGCGCCAGCAGCCCGGAGGCGAGCACCGGGGAGCTGTTTTTT.

CDR3 nucleotides: TGCAGCGTGGGACAGGTATTCTCTGGGGCCAACGTCCTGACTTTC. Its protein is CSVGQVFSGANVLTF. The genes are TRBV29-1 and TRBJ2-6; 8 nucleotides agree with TRBD1. V lost 6 bases to trimming and J lost 0 bases; unmatched junction nucleotides: 4. CDR1 and CDR2 (germline): SQVTM, ANQGSEA. The CDR3 runs 15 residues.

The rearrangement uses TRBV5-1 and TRBJ2-3, with 9 bases fitting TRBD2. Per germline, CDR1 SGHRS and CDR2 YFSETQ. Trimming at V came to 0 bases and at J to 2 bases, leaving 4 bases not matched to a gene. This CDR3 region has 16 residues. The CDR3 nucleotides read TGCGCCAGCAGCTTGGTAGCGGGAGATTCCACAGATACGCAGTATTTT. Amino acids: CASSLVAGDSTDTQYF. The full variable domain, its missing parts supplied by reference TRBV5-1 and TRBJ2-3, is KAGVTQTPRYLIKTRGQQVTLSCSPISGHRSVSWYQQTPGQGLQFLFEYFSETQRNKGNFPGRFSGRQFSNSRSEMNVSTLELGDSALYLCASSLVAGDSTDTQYFGPGTRLTVL.

The V gene is TRBV5-6, the J gene TRBJ2-1; D is perhaps TRBD1 (5 bases). Trimming stripped 4 bases from V and 5 bases from J, with 7 bases between. The length of the CDR3 is 12 residues. Germline CDR1 SGHDT, CDR2 YYEEEE. The CDR3 DNA follows: TGTGCCAGCAGCCCACAGGACAATGAGCAGTTCTTC. It yields the protein CASSPQDNEQFF.

The chain uses TRBV6-1 and TRBJ2-5; TRBD2 matches at 8 bases. Germline V gene sequence: CDR1 MNHNS, CDR2 SASEGT. This CDR3 is built from 16 residues. J lost 5 bases, V lost 4 bases, and 12 bases had no gene match. CDR3 bases: TGTGCCAGCAGTGTTAAGGGACTAGGGTCTCGGGAGACCCAGTACTTC. Protein: CASSVKGLGSRETQYF.

The V gene is TRBV7-9, the J gene TRBJ1-2, with D uncertain. The CDR3 has 14 amino acids. Per germline, CDR1 SEHNR and CDR2 FQNEAQ (reference sequence). V dropped 5 bases and J dropped 4 bases, with 14 bases sitting between them. The CDR3 DNA reads as TGTGCCAGCAGCATGGGCCCCAGGTTCTATGGCTACACCTTC. Residues: CASSMGPRFYGYTF. Full variable domain (missing parts from reference TRBV7-9 and TRBJ1-2): DTGVSQNPRHKITKRGQNVTFRCDPISEHNRLYWYRQTLGQGPEFLTYFQNEAQLEKSRLLSDRFSAERPKGSFSTLEIQRTEQGDSAMYLCASSMGPRFYGYTFGSGTRLTVV.

This clone was seen just once. This chain uses TRBV5-4 with TRBJ1-3; D is perhaps TRBD1 (5 bases). Germline-derived CDR1 and CDR2 are SGHNT and YYREEE (reference sequence). The V and J ends lost 3 bases and 0 bases respectively, with 13 bases between them. The CDR3 covers 16 residues. The CDR3 is CASSSQGRVSGNTIYF. The CDR3 DNA reads as TGTGCCAGCAGCTCGCAGGGCCGTGTCTCTGGAAACACCATATATTTT.

The chain employs TRBV6-5 and TRBJ1-5; D is possibly TRBD1 (5 bases). V lost 6 bases and J lost 5, with 14 bases in between. Germline V gene sequence: CDR1 MNHEY, CDR2 SVGAGI. The CDR3 length is 14 residues. This CDR3 reads CASSARENYQPQHF. In DNA, the CDR3 is TGTGCCAGCAGCGCCAGGGAAAACTATCAGCCCCAGCATTTT.

The chain employs TRBV7-9 and TRBJ1-4, with TRBD1 matching 8 bases. V was clipped by 5 bases and J by 7 bases; unmatched bases: 9. Per germline, CDR1 SEHNR and CDR2 FQNEAQ (reference sequence). The CDR3 has 15 residues. CDR3 amino acids: CASSRDRGGREKLFF. The CDR3 coding sequence is TGTGCCAGCAGCCGCGACAGGGGTGGACGTGAAAAACTGTTTTTT.